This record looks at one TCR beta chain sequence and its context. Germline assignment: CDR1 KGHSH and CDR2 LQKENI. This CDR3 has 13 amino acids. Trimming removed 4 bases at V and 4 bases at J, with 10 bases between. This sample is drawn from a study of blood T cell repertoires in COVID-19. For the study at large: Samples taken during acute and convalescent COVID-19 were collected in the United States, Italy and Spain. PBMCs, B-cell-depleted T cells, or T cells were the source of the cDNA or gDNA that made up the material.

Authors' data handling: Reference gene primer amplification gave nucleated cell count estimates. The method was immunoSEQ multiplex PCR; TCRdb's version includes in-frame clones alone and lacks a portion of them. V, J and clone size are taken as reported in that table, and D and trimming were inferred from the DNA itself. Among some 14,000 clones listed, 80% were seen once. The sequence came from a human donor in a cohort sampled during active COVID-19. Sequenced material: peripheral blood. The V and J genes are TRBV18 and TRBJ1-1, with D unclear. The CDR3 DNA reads TGTGCCAGCTCACAAGTGAGGCGCACTGAAGCTTTCTTT. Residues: CASSQVRRTEAFF.